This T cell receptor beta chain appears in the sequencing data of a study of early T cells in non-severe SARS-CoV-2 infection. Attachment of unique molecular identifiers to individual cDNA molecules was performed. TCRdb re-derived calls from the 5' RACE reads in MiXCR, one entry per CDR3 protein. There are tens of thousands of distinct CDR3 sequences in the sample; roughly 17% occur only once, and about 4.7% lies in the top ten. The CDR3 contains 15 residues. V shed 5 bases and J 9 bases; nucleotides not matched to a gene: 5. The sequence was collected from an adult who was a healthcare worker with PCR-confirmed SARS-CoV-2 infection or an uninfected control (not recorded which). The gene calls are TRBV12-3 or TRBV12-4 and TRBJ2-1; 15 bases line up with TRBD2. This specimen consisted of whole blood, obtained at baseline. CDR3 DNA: TGTGCCAGCAGTCTGGGACTAGCGGGAGGACTTGAGCAGTTCTTC. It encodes CASSLGLAGGLEQFF.